This T cell receptor beta chain was observed in a study of T cell responses to AZD1222 COVID-19 vaccine. Whole-study results and caveats: The study identified only a handful of AZD1222 recipients as seropositive at baseline. Unmutated regions of variants are reportedly targeted by nearly half of spike-specific TCRs. In a largely white British group with more females than males, clonal diversity was possibly underestimated. CD4 TCRs linked to vaccination spanned spike, dominating at 160-218 and 743-854.

Here immunoSEQ multiplex PCR was the method, and the copy in TCRdb shows in-frame clones only, minus some. Of around 150,000 clones listed, roughly 92% are singletons. Trimming took 5 bases from V and 4 from J, leaving 18 bases between them. The germline CDR1 and CDR2 sequences are SGHTA and FQGTGA. The CDR3 is 15 amino acids. Points on this clone: What it binds is unknown.

The gene calls are TRBV7-3 and TRBJ2-7; tentative D call: TRBD2 (7 bases). The origin of this receptor is an adult who received the AZD1222 COVID-19 vaccine. Here the sequenced sample was peripheral blood, taken 28 days after the second AZD1222 dose. The chain's CDR3 is CASSLGGLHEYEQYF. Here the CDR3 DNA reads TGTGCCAGCAGCCTGGGGGGGCTCCACGAGTACGAGCAGTACTTC.